This paragraph reports one TCR beta chain. Its antigen remains unidentified. UMI-labeled 5' RACE TRB cDNA libraries were prepared from the cells. TCRdb reprocessed the 5' RACE reads and keeps a single row for each CDR3 protein, giving no DNA. The sample holds several thousand distinct CDR3 sequences. The data derive from a study of CXCR3-negative and CXCR3-positive naive CD8 T cells. Whole-study results and caveats: Naive cells positive for CXCR3 carried more hydrophobic TRB CDR3s than CXCR3-negative ones.

The sample taken for sequencing was naive CXCR3- CD8+ T cells from blood. Noted subset: CD45RO-CCR7+CD27+CD95- naive CD8+ T cells lacking CXCR3 (TNR3-). The receptor's source is a human donor in good health. Some clones in this sample may be carry-over from other donors' samples.

The CDR3: CASSLRGSNTEAFF. V is TRBV12-3 or TRBV12-4 and J is TRBJ1-1. This CDR3 contains 14 residues.